This TCR beta chain was retrieved from a study of blood T cell repertoires in COVID-19. Sequencing used immunoSEQ multiplex PCR; TCRdb keeps in-frame clones, though not all of them. In the table there are 150,000 to 250,000 clones, 84% of which are singletons. The J segment lost 1 base and the V segment lost 4 bases, leaving 1 base of the junction unmatched. CDR1 SGHAT and CDR2 FQNNGV come from the germline V gene. The CDR3 has 13 amino acids. This chain joins TRBV11-2 and TRBJ2-7; TRBD1 matches at 7 bases. The specimen sequenced was PBMCs or T cells enriched from blood (not recorded which). The receptor was isolated from a man in his forties who had recovered from COVID-19. CDR3 sequence: CASSWGQSYEQYF. CDR3 in DNA: TGTGCCAGCAGCTGGGGACAGTCCTACGAGCAGTACTTC. Full variable domain (rest looked up from reference TRBV11-2 and TRBJ2-7): EAGVAQSPRYKIIEKRQSVAFWCNPISGHATLYWYQQILGQGPKLLIQFQNNGVVDDSQLPKDRFSAERLKGVDSTLKIQPAKLEDSAVYLCASSWGQSYEQYFGPGTRLTVT.